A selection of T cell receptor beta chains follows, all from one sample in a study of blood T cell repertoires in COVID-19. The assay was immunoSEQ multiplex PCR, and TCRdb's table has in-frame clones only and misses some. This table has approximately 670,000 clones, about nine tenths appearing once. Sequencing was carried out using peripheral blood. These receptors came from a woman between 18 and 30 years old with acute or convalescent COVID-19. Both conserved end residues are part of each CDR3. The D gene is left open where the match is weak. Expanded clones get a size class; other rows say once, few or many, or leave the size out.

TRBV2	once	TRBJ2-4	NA	TGTGCCAGCAACCGGGGTAGGCGAGACATTCAGTACTTC	CASNRGRRDIQYF
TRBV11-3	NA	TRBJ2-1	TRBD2	TGTGCCAGCAGCCAAACTAGCGGGGGGGCAAATGAGCAGTTCTTC	CASSQTSGGANEQFF
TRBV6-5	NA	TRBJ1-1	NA	TGTGCCAGCAGTCGGTCAGGGACTCTTCCTGAAGCTTTCTTT	CASSRSGTLPEAFF
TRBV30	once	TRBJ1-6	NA	TGTGCCTGGAGTGAGCCCTCCCAAGTGATCTATAATTCACCCCTCCACTTT	CAWSEPSQVIYNSPLHF
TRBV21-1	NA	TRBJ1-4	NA	TGTGCCAGCAGCAAAGAATCGGGAGCCTTAGGGCATGAAAAACTGTTTTTT	CASSKESGALGHEKLFF
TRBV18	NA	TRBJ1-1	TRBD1	TGTGCCAGCTCAGGACAGGTGAACACTGAAGCTTTCTTT	CASSGQVNTEAFF
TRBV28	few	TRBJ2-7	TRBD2	TGTGCCAGCAGTCCCCATGGGGGGGTACACGAGCAGTACTTC	CASSPHGGVHEQYF
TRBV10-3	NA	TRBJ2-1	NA	TGTGCCATCAGGGGAGGGGGTGGAGAGGTCAATGAGCAGTTCTTC	CAIRGGGGEVNEQFF
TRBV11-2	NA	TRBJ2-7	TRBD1	TGTGCCAGCAGCTTCACAGGGGGGTCCTACGAGCAGTACTTC	CASSFTGGSYEQYF
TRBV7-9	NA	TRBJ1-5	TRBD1	TGTGCCAGCAGCCCCGGGACAGGGCAAAATCAGCCCCAGCATTTT	CASSPGTGQNQPQHF
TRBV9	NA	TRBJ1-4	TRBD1	TGTGCCAGCAGCAAAAGACAGGGGACTAATGAAAAACTGTTTTTT	CASSKRQGTNEKLFF
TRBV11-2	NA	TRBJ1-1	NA	TGTGCCAGCAGCTTAAGGGGGTTAGGCACTGAAGCTTTCTTT	CASSLRGLGTEAFF
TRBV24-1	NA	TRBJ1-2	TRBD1	TGTGCCACAGGATCTTGGGACAGCTTGGGGAGCTATGGCTACACCTTC	CATGSWDSLGSYGYTF
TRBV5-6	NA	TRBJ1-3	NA	TGTGCCAGCAAGCCGCAGGGGAATGGAAACACCATATATTTT	CASKPQGNGNTIYF
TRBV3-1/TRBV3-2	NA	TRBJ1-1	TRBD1	TGTGCCAGCAGTCCAAGGGGGCCGGGGGCTGAAGCTTTCTTT	CASSPRGPGAEAFF
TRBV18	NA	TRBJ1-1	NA	TGTGCCAGCTCACCCTCCCTGCGGACTGAAGCTTTCTTT	CASSPSLRTEAFF
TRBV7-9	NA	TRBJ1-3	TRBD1	TGTGCCAGCAGCTACCAGGGGGTGTTAGGTGGAAACACCATATATTTT	CASSYQGVLGGNTIYF
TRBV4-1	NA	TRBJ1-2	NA	TGCGCCAGCAGCCAAGATTATCCGGGCGGGGCTGTGAACTATGGCTACACCTTC	CASSQDYPGGAVNYGYTF
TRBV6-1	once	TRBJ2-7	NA	TGTGCCAGCAGTGAAGAGACAGAGATGAACTACGAGCAGTACTTC	CASSEETEMNYEQYF
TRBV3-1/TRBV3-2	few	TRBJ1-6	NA	TGTGCCAGCGGAGGGGTGTCTCTCCACTTT	CASGGVSLHF
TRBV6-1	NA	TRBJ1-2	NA	TGTGCCAGCAGTGAAGCGGGCAGCATATCCCTATCCGACTTC	CASSEAGSISLSDF
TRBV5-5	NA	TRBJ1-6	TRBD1	TGTGCCAGCAGCCAGGGGGTCGACAGTTATAATTCACCCCTCCACTTT	CASSQGVDSYNSPLHF
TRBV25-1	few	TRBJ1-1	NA	TGTGCCAGCACTCAGGGGAACACTGAAGCTTTCTTT	CASTQGNTEAFF
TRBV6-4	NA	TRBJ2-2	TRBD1	TGTGCCAGCACCCCAGGACAGGGGGCCGGGGAGCTGTTTTTT	CASTPGQGAGELFF
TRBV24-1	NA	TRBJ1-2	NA	TGTGCCACCAGGGGGGCCGCTGGCTATGGCTACACCTTC	CATRGAAGYGYTF
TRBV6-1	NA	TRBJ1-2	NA	TGTGCCAGCAGTGAAGCGGGGCCAGGGGTCTATGGCTACACCTTC	CASSEAGPGVYGYTF
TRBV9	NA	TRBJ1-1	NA	TGTGCCAGCAGCCTCGTTGGTAGGACAGAGAACACTGAAGCTTTCTTT	CASSLVGRTENTEAFF
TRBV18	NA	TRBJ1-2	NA	TGTGCCAGCTCACCCGGGACAATGGATGGCTACACCTTC	CASSPGTMDGYTF
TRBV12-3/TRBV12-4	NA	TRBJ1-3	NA	TGTGCCAGCAGAGCAGGCTCTGGAAACACCATATATTTT	CASRAGSGNTIYF
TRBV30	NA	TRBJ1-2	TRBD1	TGTGCCTGGAACCCAGGGGGAGGCAGTGGCTACACCTTC	CAWNPGGGSGYTF
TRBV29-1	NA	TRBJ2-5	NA	TGCAGCGTTGGGGACTGGGCCCAAGAGACCCAGTACTTC	CSVGDWAQETQYF
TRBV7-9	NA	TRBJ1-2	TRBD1	TGTGCCAGCAGCCAGGGACAGCCTGATTCGGTCTATGGCTACACCTTC	CASSQGQPDSVYGYTF
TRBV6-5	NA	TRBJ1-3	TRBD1	TGTGCCAGCAGTTACTCAGGGGGCCCGGGAAACACCATATATTTT	CASSYSGGPGNTIYF
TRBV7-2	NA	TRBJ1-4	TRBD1	TGTGCCAGCAGCGGATGGACAGGGGAAGAAAAACTGTTTTTT	CASSGWTGEEKLFF
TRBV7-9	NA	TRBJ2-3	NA	TGTGCCAGCAGGACAGGAGCTAGCACAGATACGCAGTATTTT	CASRTGASTDTQYF
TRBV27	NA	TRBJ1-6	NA	TGTGCCAGCAGTTTCGTCAGGGGAGATTCACCCCTCCACTTT	CASSFVRGDSPLHF
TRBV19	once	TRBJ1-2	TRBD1	TGTGCCAGTAGCAGAAAACCGGACAGGGGAAGTGGCTACACCTTC	CASSRKPDRGSGYTF
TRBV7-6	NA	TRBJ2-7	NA	TGTGCCAGCAGCGACCAGGGAGGTTCCTACGAGCAGTACTTC	CASSDQGGSYEQYF
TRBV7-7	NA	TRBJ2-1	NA	TGTGCCAGCAGCTTAGGGGGGACAAGCAGGTTCTTC	CASSLGGTSRFF